The source of this T cell receptor beta chain is a study of T-cell memory formation after mild COVID-19. CDR3 length: 12 amino acids. In germline, CDR1 is MGHRA, CDR2 YSYEKL. Trimming took off 0 bases at V and 6 bases at J, with 5 bases between the two ends. TCRdb processed the 5' RACE reads anew with MiXCR; each CDR3 protein has one entry. Among about 400,000 distinct CDR3 sequences listed, 23% were seen once. Sequencing was carried out using PBMCs or a T cell subset sorted from them (not recorded which). The TCR sequence derives from an adult woman who had mild COVID-19 (a few samples of this study predate the infection). Cell type and time point are not known. The chain links TRBV4-1 to TRBJ1-1; D gene uncertain. The CDR3 DNA sequence: TGCGCCAGCAGCCAAGATCCATCTGAAGCTTTCTTT. This encodes CASSQDPSEAFF.